These 26 T cell receptor beta chains came from one sample sequenced in a study of blood T cells in healthy people across ages. Combining a sample-barcoded 5' primer with a J-beta primer mix, a second PCR ran for about 6 to 12 cycles. In TCRdb, the 5' RACE reads were re-called with MiXCR into one record per CDR3 protein. The table records fewer than 900,000 distinct CDR3 sequences, 49% of them present only once. Sequences were obtained from blood. Receptors originate from an older woman in good health.

This clonotype was seen a few times. V is TRBV10-3 and J is TRBJ2-1, with 10 bases fitting TRBD2. J lost 5 bases, V lost 8 bases, and 6 bases had no gene match. Germline loops: CDR1 ENHRY, CDR2 SYGVKD. The CDR3 is made up of 14 amino acids. The CDR3 DNA follows: TGTGCCATCCTGAGAGGACTAGCGGACAATGAGCAGTTCTTC. Its protein product is CAILRGLADNEQFF.

This clonotype has more than one count but fewer than ten. The V call is TRBV3-1, the J call TRBJ2-7; unclear D gene. Trimming pared 1 base from V and 6 bases from J, leaving 7 bases between. Per the germline V gene, CDR1 is LGHDT and CDR2 is YNNKEL (reference sequence). The CDR3 extends over 12 amino acids. In nucleotides, the CDR3 is TGTGCCAGCAGCCAAGGCTCGGGCGAGCAGTACTTC. Its protein is CASSQGSGEQYF.

The CDR3 DNA reads as TGCAGTGGGCTGGCCCCGTGGTATCGTACGCAGTATTTT. Its protein is CSGLAPWYRTQYF. The rearrangement links TRBV20-1 to TRBJ2-3, with D uncertain. The CDR3 is made up of 13 amino acids. V was cut by 7 bases and J by 8 bases, with 19 bases left in between. Germline V gene sequence: CDR1 DFQATT, CDR2 SNEGSKA (reference sequence).

The chain is built from TRBV7-2 and TRBJ1-1; 10 bases agree with TRBD1. V lost 5 bases, J lost 5 bases, and 8 bases stayed unmatched. The CDR3 has 15 residues. CDR1 is SGHTA, CDR2 FQGNSA, per germline. Here the CDR3 reads CASSPRRQGATEAFF. As DNA, the CDR3 is TGTGCCAGCAGCCCAAGAAGACAGGGGGCAACTGAAGCTTTCTTT. The full variable domain, in which reference TRBV7-2 and TRBJ1-1 provide the parts outside the CDR3, is GAGVSQSPSNKVTEKGKDVELRCDPISGHTALYWYRQSLGQGLEFLIYFQGNSAPDKSGLPSDRFSAERTGGSVSTLTIQRTQQEDSAVYLCASSPRRQGATEAFFGQGTRLTVV.

This clonotype was detected a few times. V gene TRBV20-1 combines with J gene TRBJ2-7; 10 bases line up with TRBD2. The CDR3 is 13 amino acids. V shed 4 bases and J 4 bases; nucleotides not matched to a gene: 4. Germline loops: CDR1 DFQATT, CDR2 SNEGSKA (reference sequence). Here the CDR3 DNA reads TGCAGTGCTACCGCGGGACTAGCGTACGAGCAGTACTTC. Protein sequence: CSATAGLAYEQYF.

In this sample, this clonotype turned up a few times. The V and J genes are TRBV11-2 and TRBJ2-2, with D possibly matching TRBD1 (5 bases). CDR1 and CDR2 (germline): SGHAT, FQNNGV. This CDR3 is 18 amino acids long. V shed 2 bases and J shed 7 bases, with 23 bases lying between them. The CDR3, as DNA: TGTGCCAGCAGCTTAAATTGGGGTATTGCAGGGTCAAACGGGGAGCTGTTTTTT. Encoded protein: CASSLNWGIAGSNGELFF. The variable domain in full, completed from reference TRBV11-2 and TRBJ2-2, reads EAGVAQSPRYKIIEKRQSVAFWCNPISGHATLYWYQQILGQGPKLLIQFQNNGVVDDSQLPKDRFSAERLKGVDSTLKIQPAKLEDSAVYLCASSLNWGIAGSNGELFFGEGSRLTVL.

The rearrangement joins TRBV6-2 or TRBV6-3 to TRBJ2-5, with a weak D call TRBD1 (5 bases). The CDR3 length is 17 residues. CDR1 MNHEY and CDR2 SVGEGT come from the germline V gene. With 0 bases removed from V and 0 bases from J, the gap between germline ends came to 14 bases. CDR3 nucleotide sequence: TGTGCCAGCAGTTACTCGAAATTAGCAGGGAACCAAGAGACCCAGTACTTC. Translating gives CASSYSKLAGNQETQYF.

This clonotype was detected a few times. The chain employs TRBV7-3 and TRBJ2-3; D unresolved. With 3 bases removed from V and 1 base from J, the gap between germline ends came to 11 bases. Per the germline V gene, CDR1 is SGHTA and CDR2 is FQGTGA. The CDR3 runs to 15 residues. Written as DNA, the CDR3 is TGTGCCAGCAGCTTCACCATAAGAGGCACAGATACGCAGTATTTT. Residues: CASSFTIRGTDTQYF.

The chain links TRBV4-3 to TRBJ1-2; unclear D gene. The CDR3 length is 14 residues. Trimming pared 4 bases from V and 8 bases from J, leaving 17 bases between. Looked up from germline, CDR1 is LGHNA and CDR2 is YSLEER. Here the CDR3 DNA reads TGCGCCAGCAGCCCCGACTCCACCCGTTGGGGCTACACCTTC. Residues: CASSPDSTRWGYTF.

This chain connects TRBV7-9 to TRBJ2-5, with 9 bases identical to TRBD2. V lost 6 bases and J lost 0; bases outside the gene matches: 8. CDR3 length: 16 amino acids. The germline CDR1 and CDR2 sequences are SEHNR and FQNEAQ (reference sequence). CDR3 sequence: CASRPPLAGYQETQYF. CDR3 DNA sequence: TGTGCCAGCAGGCCACCACTAGCGGGCTACCAAGAGACCCAGTACTTC.

The genes are TRBV20-1 and TRBJ1-5; no firm D call. CDR3 length: 12 residues. The germline gives CDR1 DFQATT, CDR2 SNEGSKA (reference sequence). Trimming cost V 6 bases and J 7 bases, with 13 bases left between them. The CDR3 loop reads CSAQRGSQPQHF. In nucleotides, the CDR3 is TGCAGTGCCCAACGGGGTAGCCAGCCCCAGCATTTT.

Turning to this clonotype: One junction end disagrees with the germline gene, perhaps due to a read error. This chain connects TRBV11-3 to TRBJ2-5; 11 bases fit TRBD2. This CDR3 has 16 amino acids. Germline V gene data show CDR1 as SGHNT and CDR2 as YENEEA. CDR3: CANSPGLAGLQETQYF. For the CDR3, the DNA is TGTGCCAACAGCCCTGGACTAGCGGGCCTTCAAGAGACCCAGTACTTC.

This clonotype was counted only a few times. The chain links TRBV4-3 to TRBJ2-7; D unclear. From germline, CDR1 is LGHNA and CDR2 YSLEER. The CDR3 runs to 10 residues. The ends were cut back, 8 bases at V and 3 bases at J, with 5 bases in the middle. CDR3 residues: CASPGYEQYF. The CDR3, as DNA: TGCGCCAGCCCCGGCTACGAGCAGTACTTC.

In its sample, this clonotype was seen a few times. The J gene is TRBJ1-1, the V gene TRBV12-3 or TRBV12-4; possible D gene TRBD1, 5 bases. The CDR3 is 15 amino acids. Trimming left V 5 bases short and J 0 bases short, with 13 bases between. CDR3 protein: CASSPYDRMNTEAFF. In nucleotides, the CDR3 is TGTGCCAGCAGTCCCTACGACAGAATGAACACTGAAGCTTTCTTT.

The chain combines TRBV2 with TRBJ1-2; the match to TRBD1 covers 10 bases. This CDR3 has 13 amino acids. Germline-derived CDR1 and CDR2 are SNHLY and FYNNEI. Trimming removed 5 bases from V and 7 bases from J; junction bases left unmatched: 4. CDR3 residues: CASSPDRGPGYTF. The CDR3 DNA follows: TGTGCCAGCAGTCCCGACAGGGGGCCTGGCTACACCTTC.

The chain combines TRBV6-2 or TRBV6-3 with TRBJ2-7; 13 bases line up with TRBD2. Unmatched junction bases numbered 6, after V lost 7 bases and J lost 6 bases. The germline gives CDR1 MNHEY, CDR2 SVGEGT. CDR3 length: 14 amino acids. The CDR3 nucleotides read TGTGCCAGCATCATAGGACTAGCGGGAGCCGAGCAGTACTTC. Translated: CASIIGLAGAEQYF.

This clonotype was seen ten or more times. The chain carries TRBV12-3 or TRBV12-4 and TRBJ1-5, with 8 bases fitting TRBD1. J lost 5 bases, V lost 6 bases, and 12 bases had no gene match. The CDR3 is made up of 16 amino acids. CDR3 sequence (DNA): TGTGCCAGCAGACGGGAGACAGGGGCCGGTCATCAGCCCCAGCATTTT. Amino acids: CASRRETGAGHQPQHF.

The chain uses TRBV15 and TRBJ2-5; D unclear. The V gene's germline CDR1 is LNHNV and CDR2 YYDKDF (reference sequence). V was trimmed by 6 bases and J by 5 bases, leaving 10 bases between them. This CDR3 contains 12 residues. CDR3 bases: TGTGCCACCAGAGGAATCCAGGAGACCCAGTACTTC. Protein: CATRGIQETQYF.

The chain is built from TRBV11-3 and TRBJ2-1; tentative D call: TRBD1 (7 bases). V was pared by 5 bases and J by 5 bases, with 13 bases between. Germline values: CDR1 SGHNT, CDR2 YENEEA. The CDR3 is made up of 14 amino acids. CDR3 protein: CASSGRTGNNEQFF. CDR3 DNA sequence: TGTGCCAGCAGCGGGAGGACAGGTAACAATGAGCAGTTCTTC.

V gene TRBV5-1 combines with J gene TRBJ2-7, with unresolved D. The CDR3 loop spans 16 amino acids. The germline CDR1 and CDR2 sequences are SGHRS and YFSETQ. The V gene lost 5 bases and the J gene lost 3 bases, with 21 bases spanning the gap. CDR3 sequence: CASSPYPKQKYYEQYF. The CDR3 DNA sequence: TGCGCCAGCAGTCCCTACCCCAAACAAAAGTACTACGAGCAGTACTTC.

J is TRBJ2-4 and V is TRBV5-1; TRBD2 aligns across 12 bases. TRBJ2-7 matches the DNA end more closely, so the J call is doubtful. This CDR3 is 16 amino acids long. CDR1 and CDR2 from the germline V gene are SGHRS and YFSETQ. CDR3 bases: TGCGCCAGCAGCTTGGCCCCTAGCGGGAGGGGCTACGAGCAGTACTTC. The encoded protein is CASSLAPSGRGYEQYF.

In its sample, this clonotype was seen a few times. J is TRBJ1-5 and V is TRBV27; 8 nucleotides line up with TRBD1. J gave up 6 bases and V 6 bases, and 4 bases lay outside the gene matches. In germline, CDR1 is MNHEY, CDR2 SMNVEV (reference sequence). CDR3 length: 13 amino acids. CDR3 coding DNA: TGTGCCAGCAGACCAACAGGGGGTCAGCCCCAGCATTTT. It codes for CASRPTGGQPQHF.

The chain employs TRBV20-1 and TRBJ2-1, with D tentatively TRBD1 (6 bases). Per the germline V gene, CDR1 is DFQATT and CDR2 is SNEGSKA (reference sequence). CDR3 length: 14 residues. Trimming cost V 4 bases and J 0 bases, with 10 bases left between them. In DNA form, the CDR3 reads TGCAGTGCTACCCGACAGGACTCCTACAATGAGCAGTTCTTC. Its protein product is CSATRQDSYNEQFF.

This clonotype was seen only a few times. The V and J genes are TRBV20-1 and TRBJ2-5; TRBD2 matches at 16 bases. The length of the CDR3 is 15 residues. Germline V lookup: CDR1 DFQATT, CDR2 SNEGSKA (reference sequence). V gave up 5 bases and J gave up 2 bases; unmatched junction bases: 2. The CDR3 region is CSAGTSGRVQETQYF. CDR3 DNA: TGCAGTGCTGGGACTAGCGGGAGGGTACAAGAGACCCAGTACTTC.

V gene TRBV2 combines with J gene TRBJ2-7, with D tentatively TRBD2 (6 bases). Germline V gene data show CDR1 as SNHLY and CDR2 as FYNNEI. Trimming cost V 1 base and J 0 bases, with 10 bases left between them. The CDR3 covers 15 residues. The CDR3 DNA sequence: TGTGCCAGCAGTGAAGGGGGGGATCTCTCCTACGAGCAGTACTTC. It encodes CASSEGGDLSYEQYF.

The rearrangement joins TRBV20-1 to TRBJ1-1; perhaps TRBD1 as D (5 bases). Germline V gene lookup returns CDR1 DFQATT and CDR2 SNEGSKA (reference sequence). Between the trimmed V and J ends, which lost 0 bases and 5 bases, there was a span of 16 bases. The CDR3 spans 15 residues. The CDR3 DNA reads TGCAGTGCTAGAGACCTGGGGGAGGGGAGAACTGAAGCTTTCTTT. It is translated as CSARDLGEGRTEAFF.